What follows is one TCR beta chain and its context. The antigen remains undetermined. TCRdb re-derived calls from the reads in MiXCR, one entry per CDR3 protein. The sample shows around 300,000 distinct CDR3 sequences, 22% of them seen only once. The data were taken from a study of T cell repertoires in cytomegalovirus infection. The CDR3 is 18 residues long. V lost 2 bases, J lost 0 bases, and 14 bases lay in between. This rearrangement joins TRBV12-3 or TRBV12-4 to TRBJ1-6; no clear D gene. The starting material was cultured PBMCs, obtained from culture after CMV antigen stimulation. The sequence derives from a human donor in good health (CMV status not recorded). Some clones in this sample may be carry-over from other donors' samples. The CDR3 DNA sequence: TGTGCCAGCAGTTTACCGTTTCCCTGGAGCTCCTATAATTCACCCCTCCACTTT. Translation gives CASSLPFPWSSYNSPLHF.